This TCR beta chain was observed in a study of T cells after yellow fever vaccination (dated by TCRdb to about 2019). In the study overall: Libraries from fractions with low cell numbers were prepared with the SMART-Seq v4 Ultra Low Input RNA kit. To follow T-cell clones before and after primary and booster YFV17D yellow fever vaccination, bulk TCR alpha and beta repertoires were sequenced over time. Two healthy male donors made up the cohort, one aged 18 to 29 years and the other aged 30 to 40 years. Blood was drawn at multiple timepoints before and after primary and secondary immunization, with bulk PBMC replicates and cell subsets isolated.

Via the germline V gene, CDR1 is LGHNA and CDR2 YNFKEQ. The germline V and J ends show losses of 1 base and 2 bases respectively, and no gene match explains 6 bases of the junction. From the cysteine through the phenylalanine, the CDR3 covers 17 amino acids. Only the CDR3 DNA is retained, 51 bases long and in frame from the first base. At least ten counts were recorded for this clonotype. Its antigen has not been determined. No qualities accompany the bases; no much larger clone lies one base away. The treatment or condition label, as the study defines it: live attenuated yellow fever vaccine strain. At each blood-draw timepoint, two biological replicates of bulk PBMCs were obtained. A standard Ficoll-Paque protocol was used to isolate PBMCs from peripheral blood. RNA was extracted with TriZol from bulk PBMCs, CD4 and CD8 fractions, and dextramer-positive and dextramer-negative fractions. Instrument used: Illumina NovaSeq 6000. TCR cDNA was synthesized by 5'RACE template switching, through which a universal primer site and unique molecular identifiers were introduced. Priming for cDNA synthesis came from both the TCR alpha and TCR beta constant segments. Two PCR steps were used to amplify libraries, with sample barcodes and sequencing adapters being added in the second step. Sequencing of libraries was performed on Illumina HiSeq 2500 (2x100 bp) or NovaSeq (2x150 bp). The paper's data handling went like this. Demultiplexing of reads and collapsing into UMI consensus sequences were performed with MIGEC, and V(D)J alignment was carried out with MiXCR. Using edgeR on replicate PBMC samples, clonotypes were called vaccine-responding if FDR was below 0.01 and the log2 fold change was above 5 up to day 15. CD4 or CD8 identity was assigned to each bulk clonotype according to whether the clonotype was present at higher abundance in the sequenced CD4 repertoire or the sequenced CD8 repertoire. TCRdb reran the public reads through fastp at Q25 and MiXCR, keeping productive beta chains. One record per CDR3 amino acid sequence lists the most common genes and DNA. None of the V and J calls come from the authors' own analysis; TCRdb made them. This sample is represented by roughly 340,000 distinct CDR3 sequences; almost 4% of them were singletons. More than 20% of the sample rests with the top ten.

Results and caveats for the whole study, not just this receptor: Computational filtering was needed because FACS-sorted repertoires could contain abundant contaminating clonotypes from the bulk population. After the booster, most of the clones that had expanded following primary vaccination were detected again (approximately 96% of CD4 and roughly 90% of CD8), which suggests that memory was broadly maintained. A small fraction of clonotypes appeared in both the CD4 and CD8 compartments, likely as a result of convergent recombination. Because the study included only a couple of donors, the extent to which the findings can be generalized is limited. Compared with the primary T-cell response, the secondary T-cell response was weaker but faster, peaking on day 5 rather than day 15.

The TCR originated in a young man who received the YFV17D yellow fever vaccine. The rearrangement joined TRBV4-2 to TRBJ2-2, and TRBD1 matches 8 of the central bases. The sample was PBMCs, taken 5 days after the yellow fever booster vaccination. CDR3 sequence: CASSQGAGTGNTGELFF. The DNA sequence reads TGTGCCAGCAGCCAAGGGGCGGGGACAGGAAACACCGGGGAGCTGTTTTTT.